Shown below are 5 T cell receptor beta chains from a single sample sequenced in a study of blood T cell repertoires in COVID-19. Clones were sequenced by immunoSEQ multiplex PCR, and TCRdb holds only the in-frame ones, with some missing. The table has roughly 200,000 clones, more than 80% seen once. The sample consisted of peripheral blood. The receptors come from a woman aged 40 to 50 with COVID-19, enrolled during active disease.

The chain has TRBV2 and TRBJ1-6; weak D call: TRBD1 (6 bases). The V gene lost 8 bases and the J gene lost 14 bases, with 19 bases spanning the gap. This CDR3 spans 13 amino acids. Per the germline V gene, CDR1 is SNHLY and CDR2 is FYNNEI. CDR3 DNA sequence: TGTGCCAGCGGGCGCCAACAGGGAGAGGCCCTCCACTTT. Translating gives CASGRQQGEALHF.

The CDR3 DNA follows: TGTGCCAGCAGCTTACTGCAGGGAGGTACTGAAGCTTTCTTT. It encodes CASSLLQGGTEAFF. The gene calls are TRBV7-2 and TRBJ1-1; D perhaps matches TRBD1 (5 bases). From germline, CDR1 is SGHTA and CDR2 FQGNSA. Trimming removed 2 bases from V and 5 bases from J, with 12 bases in between. The CDR3 extends over 14 amino acids.

The table lists this clone with a count of one. The chain joins TRBV12-5 to TRBJ2-2; 7 bases align to TRBD1. The CDR3 runs to 17 residues. Per the germline V gene, CDR1 is LGHNT and CDR2 is FRNRAP. With 0 bases clipped from V and 1 base from J, the junction kept 5 bases outside the gene matches. In DNA, the CDR3 is TGTGCTAGTGGTTTGGTACGGCAGGGGGAGAACACCGGGGAGCTGTTTTTT. It translates to CASGLVRQGENTGELFF.

This chain connects TRBV7-2 to TRBJ2-2; 8 positions match TRBD2. Germline V gene sequence: CDR1 SGHTA, CDR2 FQGNSA. With V trimmed by 0 bases and J by 4 bases, 7 bases remained unmatched. This CDR3 has 17 residues. CDR3 DNA sequence: TGTGCCAGCAGCTTAGCCCCAGCGGGGGACTTCACCGGGGAGCTGTTTTTT. It codes for CASSLAPAGDFTGELFF.

The CDR3 nucleotides are TGCGCCAGCAGCCAGCAGGACAGTTTAGTTTCTGGAAACACCATATATTTT. Translating gives CASSQQDSLVSGNTIYF. The rearrangement uses TRBV4-1 and TRBJ1-3; D might be TRBD1 (6 bases). The CDR3 runs to 17 residues. V gave up 3 bases and J gave up 1 base, with 16 bases separating them. In germline, CDR1 is MGHRA, CDR2 YSYEKL.